The rows below give T cell receptor beta chains drawn from one sample of a study of blood T cell repertoires in COVID-19. The assay was immunoSEQ multiplex PCR, and TCRdb's table has in-frame clones only and misses some. There are about 160,000 clones in the sample; roughly 91% occur only once, and 4.5% to 5.5% lies in the top ten. Sequencing input: peripheral blood. These receptors were taken from a woman aged 45-65 years with acute or convalescent COVID-19. Both conserved end residues are trimmed from each CDR3.

v_call	j_call	cdr3_aa
TRBV19	TRBJ1-2	ASRSQTGIYGYT
TRBV9	TRBJ1-1	ASSVDLGLNTEAF
TRBV12-3/TRBV12-4	TRBJ2-1	ASSGVGGNEQF
TRBV4-1	TRBJ1-5	ASSQGGTLVEGNQPQH
TRBV7-8	TRBJ2-7	ASSLDRASYEQY
TRBV18	TRBJ1-1	ASSPAGQGSTEAF
TRBV5-4	TRBJ2-7	ASSLSSGGYEQY
TRBV5-1	TRBJ1-1	ASSLGRNTEAF
TRBV11-3	TRBJ2-2	ASSPLGGKAGELF
TRBV27	TRBJ2-3	ASSLKTGGADTQY